This T cell receptor beta chain came from a study of Ad26.COV2.S vaccination and SARS-CoV-2 variants. Study-level background: The donor belonged to the COV1001 Ad26.COV2.S trial arm. Donor got 5x10^10 or 1x10^11 viral particles of Ad26.COV2.S.

J lost 7 bases, V lost 5 bases, and 5 bases had no gene match. This CDR3 is 14 amino acids long. Per germline, CDR1 SGHAT and CDR2 FQNNGV. Treatment indicated: around 19 received Ad26.COV2.S at low or high dose, single or two shots; about 5 received placebo; per-sample allocation not given. All samples were drawn on day 63, counting from the first vaccine or placebo injection. TCRdb's copy holds only in-frame clones and misses some; the assay was immunoSEQ multiplex PCR. Of about 680,000 clones listed, roughly 90% are singletons. Comment on this clone: What it binds is not known.

Overall study findings and caveats: Reportedly, after vaccination the spike-specific CD8+ and CD4+ T cell responses displayed substantial breadth. There was a possibility that the TCR breadth and depth analyses underestimated total T cell responses.

This sample comprised peripheral blood, obtained in a trial of Ad26.COV2.S vaccine versus placebo. The origin of this receptor is a person between 18 and 60 years old who received the Ad26.COV2.S COVID-19 vaccine or a placebo. The J gene is TRBJ1-4, the V gene TRBV11-2; 9 bases are a match to TRBD1. CDR3 amino acids: CASSNRTGAEKLFF. The CDR3 DNA is TGTGCCAGCAGCAACAGGACAGGGGCTGAAAAACTGTTTTTT.